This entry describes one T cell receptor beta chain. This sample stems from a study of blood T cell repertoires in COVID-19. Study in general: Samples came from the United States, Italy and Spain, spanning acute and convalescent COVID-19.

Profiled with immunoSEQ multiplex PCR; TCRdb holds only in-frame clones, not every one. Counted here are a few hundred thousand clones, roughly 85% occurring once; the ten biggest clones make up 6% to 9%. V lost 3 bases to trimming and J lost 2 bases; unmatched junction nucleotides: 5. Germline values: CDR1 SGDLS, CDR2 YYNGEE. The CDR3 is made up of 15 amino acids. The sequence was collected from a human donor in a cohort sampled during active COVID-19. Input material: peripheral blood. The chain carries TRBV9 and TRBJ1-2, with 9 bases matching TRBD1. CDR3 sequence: CASSAGQGINYGYTF. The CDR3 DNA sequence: TGTGCCAGCAGCGCAGGACAGGGGATAAACTATGGCTACACCTTC.